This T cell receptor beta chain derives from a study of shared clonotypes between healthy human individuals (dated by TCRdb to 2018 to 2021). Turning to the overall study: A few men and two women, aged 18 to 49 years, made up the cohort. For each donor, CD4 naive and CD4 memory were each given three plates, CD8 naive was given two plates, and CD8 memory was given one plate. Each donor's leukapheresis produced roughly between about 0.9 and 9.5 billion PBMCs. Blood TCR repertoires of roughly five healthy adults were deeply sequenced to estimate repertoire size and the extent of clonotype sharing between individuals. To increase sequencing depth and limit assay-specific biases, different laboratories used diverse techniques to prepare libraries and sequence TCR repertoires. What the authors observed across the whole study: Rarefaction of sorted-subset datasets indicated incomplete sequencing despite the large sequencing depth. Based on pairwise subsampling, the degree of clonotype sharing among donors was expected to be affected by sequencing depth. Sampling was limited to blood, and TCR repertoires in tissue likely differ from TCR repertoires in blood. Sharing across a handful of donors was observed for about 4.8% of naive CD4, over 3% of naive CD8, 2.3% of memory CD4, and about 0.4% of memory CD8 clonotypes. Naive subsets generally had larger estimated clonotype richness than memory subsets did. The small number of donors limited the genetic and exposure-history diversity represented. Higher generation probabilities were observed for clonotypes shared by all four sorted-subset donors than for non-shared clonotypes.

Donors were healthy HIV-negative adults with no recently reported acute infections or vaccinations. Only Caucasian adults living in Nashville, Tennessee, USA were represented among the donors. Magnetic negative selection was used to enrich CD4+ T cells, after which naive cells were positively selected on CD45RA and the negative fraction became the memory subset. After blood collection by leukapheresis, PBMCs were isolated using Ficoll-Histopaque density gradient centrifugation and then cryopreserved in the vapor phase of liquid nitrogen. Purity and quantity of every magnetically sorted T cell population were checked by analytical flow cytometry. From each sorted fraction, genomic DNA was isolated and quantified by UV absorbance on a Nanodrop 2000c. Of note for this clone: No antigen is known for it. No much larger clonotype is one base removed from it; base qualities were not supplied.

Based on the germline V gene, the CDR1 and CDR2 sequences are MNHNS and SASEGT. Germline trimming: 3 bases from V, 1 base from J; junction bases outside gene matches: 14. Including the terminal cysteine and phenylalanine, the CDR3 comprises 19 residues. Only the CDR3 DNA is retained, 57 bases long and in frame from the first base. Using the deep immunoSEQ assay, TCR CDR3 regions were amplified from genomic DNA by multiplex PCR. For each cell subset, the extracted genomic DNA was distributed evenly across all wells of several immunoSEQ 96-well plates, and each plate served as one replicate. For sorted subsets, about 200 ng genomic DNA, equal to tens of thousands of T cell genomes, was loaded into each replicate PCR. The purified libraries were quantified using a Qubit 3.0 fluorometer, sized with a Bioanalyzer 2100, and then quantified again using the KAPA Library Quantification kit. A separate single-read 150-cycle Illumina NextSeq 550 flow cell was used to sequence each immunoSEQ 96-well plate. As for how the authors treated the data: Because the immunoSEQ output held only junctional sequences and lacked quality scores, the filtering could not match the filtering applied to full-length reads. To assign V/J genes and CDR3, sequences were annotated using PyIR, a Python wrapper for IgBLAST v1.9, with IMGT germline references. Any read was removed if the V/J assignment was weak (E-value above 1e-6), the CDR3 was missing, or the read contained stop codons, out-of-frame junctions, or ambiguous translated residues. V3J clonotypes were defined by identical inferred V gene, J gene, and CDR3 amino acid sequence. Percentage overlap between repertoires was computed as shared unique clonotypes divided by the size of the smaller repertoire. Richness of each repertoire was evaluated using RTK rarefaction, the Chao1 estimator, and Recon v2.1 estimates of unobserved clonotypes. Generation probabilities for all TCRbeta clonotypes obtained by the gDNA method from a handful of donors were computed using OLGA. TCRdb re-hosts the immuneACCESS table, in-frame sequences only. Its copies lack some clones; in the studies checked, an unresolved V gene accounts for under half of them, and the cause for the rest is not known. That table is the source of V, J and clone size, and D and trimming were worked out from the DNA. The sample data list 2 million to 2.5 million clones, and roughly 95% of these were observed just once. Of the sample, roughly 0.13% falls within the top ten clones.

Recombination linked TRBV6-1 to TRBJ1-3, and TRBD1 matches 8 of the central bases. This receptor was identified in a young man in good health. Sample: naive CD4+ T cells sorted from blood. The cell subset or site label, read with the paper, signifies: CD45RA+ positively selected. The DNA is TGTGCCAGCAGTGACCCCGACAGGGGAGTTGGAAGGTCTGGAAACACCATATATTTT. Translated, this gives CASSDPDRGVGRSGNTIYF.